This T cell receptor (beta chain) was recorded in a study of blood T cell repertoires in COVID-19. Participants were aged 18 to 89 years from around 26 US areas. The study counted Cohort 3 donors as recovered given two negative PCRs, clearance, or symptom resolution. How the authors handled the data: Using reference gene primer amplification, nucleated cell counts were estimated. The assay was immunoSEQ multiplex PCR, and TCRdb's table has in-frame clones only and misses some. The DNA gave D and trimming, while V, J and clone size come from that table. The profile shows about 170,000 clones, less than 85% of them singletons. This CDR3 spans 14 amino acids. Germline CDR1 and CDR2: KGHSH and LQKENI. V was trimmed by 2 bases and J by 8 bases, leaving 12 bases between them.

The TCR sequence derives from a woman between 45 and 60 years old who had recovered from COVID-19. Specimen: PBMCs or T cells enriched from blood (not recorded which). The chain carries TRBV18 and TRBJ1-4; D possibly corresponds to TRBD1 (5 bases). The CDR3 DNA reads as TGTGCCAGCTCACCAGCGTGGGGGGACGAAAAACTGTTTTTT. Encoded protein: CASSPAWGDEKLFF.